This TCR beta chain was identified in a study of CD8 T cells in ankylosing spondylitis. Study results and limitations: Several of the motif variants were reported before in synovial fluid and blood from reactive arthritis. The authors found the disease-linked clones to be CD8+ and relatively rare in peripheral blood. Researchers reportedly found disease-linked clones significantly enriched in matched ankylosing spondylitis synovial fluid. For ankylosing spondylitis blood, a TCR beta motif of fewer than 10 highly homologous variants appeared characteristic.

The table lists this clonotype with many counts. What it binds is not known. The germline CDR1 and CDR2 sequences are LNHNV and YYDKDF (reference sequence). Trimming cost V 8 bases and J 6 bases; bases outside gene matches: 10. The CDR3 runs to 15 residues. TCRdb redid the calling of the 5' RACE reads with MiXCR, one entry per CDR3 protein. The sample holds some 220,000 distinct CDR3 sequences; around 8% are singletons and the top ten take about 5%. The J gene is TRBJ2-1, the V gene TRBV15; 10 positions agree with TRBD2. Material for sequencing was blood, either unsorted or a sorted T cell fraction (not recorded which). The sequence was obtained from a female donor with ankylosing spondylitis or in good health (not recorded which). CDR3 coding DNA: TGTGCCACCGGGGACACTAGCGGGAATCGCAATGAGCAGTTCTTC. As protein: CATGDTSGNRNEQFF.